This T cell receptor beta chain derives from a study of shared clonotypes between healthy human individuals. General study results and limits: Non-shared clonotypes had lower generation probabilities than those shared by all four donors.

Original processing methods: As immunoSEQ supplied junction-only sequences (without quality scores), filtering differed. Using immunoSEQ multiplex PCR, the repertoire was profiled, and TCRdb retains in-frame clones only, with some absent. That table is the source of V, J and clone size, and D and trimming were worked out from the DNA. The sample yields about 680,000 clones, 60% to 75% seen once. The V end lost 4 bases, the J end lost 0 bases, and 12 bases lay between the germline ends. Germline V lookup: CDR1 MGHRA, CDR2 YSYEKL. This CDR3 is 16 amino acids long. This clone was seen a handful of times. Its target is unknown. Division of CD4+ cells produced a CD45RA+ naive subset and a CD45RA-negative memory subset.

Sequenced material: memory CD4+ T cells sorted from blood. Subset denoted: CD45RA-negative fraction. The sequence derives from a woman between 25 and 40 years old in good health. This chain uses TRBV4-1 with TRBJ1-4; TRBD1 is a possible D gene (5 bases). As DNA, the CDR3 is TGCGCCAGCAGCCTCCAGGGACTTGCAACTAATGAAAAACTGTTTTTT. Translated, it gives CASSLQGLATNEKLFF.